This entry describes one TCR beta chain. The sample originates from a study of blood T cell repertoires in COVID-19. Study details: Sites in the United States, Italy and Spain provided acute and convalescent COVID-19 samples. Sources were T cells, B-cell-depleted T cells, or PBMCs; the material itself was cDNA or gDNA.

Trimming cost V 5 bases and J 0 bases, with 14 bases left between them. The CDR3 consists of 15 residues. Germline-derived CDR1 and CDR2 are LNHDA and SQIVND (reference sequence). In the authors' methods: Amplifying reference gene primers gave estimates of nucleated cell counts. Clones were sequenced by immunoSEQ multiplex PCR, and TCRdb holds only the in-frame ones, with some missing. The V and J calls and the clone size are those of that table, but D and trimming were determined from the DNA. This sample has over 150,000 clones, with approximately 86% found just once. The Seattle patients joined while their infection was active and were tracked longitudinally afterward.

This receptor was identified in a man between 60 and 75 years old with COVID-19, enrolled during active disease. V gene TRBV19 combines with J gene TRBJ2-7, with no clear D. Sequencing was carried out using peripheral blood. Written as DNA, the CDR3 is TGTGCCAGTAGTGGCGTTTTACAGAGCTCCTACGAGCAGTACTTC. This gives the protein CASSGVLQSSYEQYF.